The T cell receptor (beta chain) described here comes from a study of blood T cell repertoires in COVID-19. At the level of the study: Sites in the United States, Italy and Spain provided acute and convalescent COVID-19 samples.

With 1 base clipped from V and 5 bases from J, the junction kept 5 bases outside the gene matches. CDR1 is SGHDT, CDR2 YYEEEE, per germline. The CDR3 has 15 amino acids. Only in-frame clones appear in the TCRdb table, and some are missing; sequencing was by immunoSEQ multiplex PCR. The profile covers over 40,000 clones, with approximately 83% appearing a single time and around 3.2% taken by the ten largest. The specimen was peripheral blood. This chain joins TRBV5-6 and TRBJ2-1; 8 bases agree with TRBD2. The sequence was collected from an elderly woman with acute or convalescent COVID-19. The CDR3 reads CASSLTSGTNNEQFF. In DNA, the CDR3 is TGTGCCAGCAGCTTGACTAGCGGCACGAACAATGAGCAGTTCTTC.